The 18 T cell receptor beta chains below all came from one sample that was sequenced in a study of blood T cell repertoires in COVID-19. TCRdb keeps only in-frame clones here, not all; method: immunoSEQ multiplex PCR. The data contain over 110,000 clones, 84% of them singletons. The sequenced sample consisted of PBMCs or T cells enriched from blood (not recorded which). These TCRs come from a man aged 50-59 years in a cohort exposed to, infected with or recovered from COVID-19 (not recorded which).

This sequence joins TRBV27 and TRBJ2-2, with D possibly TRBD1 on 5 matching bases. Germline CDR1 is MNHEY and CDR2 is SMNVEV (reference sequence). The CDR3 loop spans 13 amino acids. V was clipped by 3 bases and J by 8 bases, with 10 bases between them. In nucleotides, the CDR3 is TGTGCCAGCAGTTTTGGGGCCGCTGGGGAGCTGTTTTTT. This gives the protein CASSFGAAGELFF.

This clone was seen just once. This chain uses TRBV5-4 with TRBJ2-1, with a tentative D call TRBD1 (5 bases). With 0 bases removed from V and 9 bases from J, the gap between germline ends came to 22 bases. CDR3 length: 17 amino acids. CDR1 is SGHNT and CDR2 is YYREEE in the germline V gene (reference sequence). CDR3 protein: CASSLERLDERGREQFF. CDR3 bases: TGTGCCAGCAGCTTGGAACGCCTAGACGAAAGGGGCCGTGAGCAGTTCTTC. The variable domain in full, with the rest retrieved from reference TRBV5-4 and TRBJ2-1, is ETGVTQSPTHLIKTRGQQVTLRCSSQSGHNTVSWYQQALGQGPQFIFQYYREEENGRGNFPPRFSGLQFPNYSSELNVNALELDDSALYLCASSLERLDERGREQFFGPGTRLTVL.

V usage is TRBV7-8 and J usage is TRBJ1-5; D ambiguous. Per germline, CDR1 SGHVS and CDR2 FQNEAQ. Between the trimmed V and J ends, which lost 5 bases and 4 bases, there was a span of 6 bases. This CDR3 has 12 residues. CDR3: CASSLQNQPQHF. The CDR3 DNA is TGTGCCAGCAGCCTTCAAAATCAGCCCCAGCATTTT.

The CDR3 nucleotides are TGTGCCAGCAGCTCTAGCGGGAGGGGACCACAAGAGACCCAGTACTTC. The encoded protein is CASSSSGRGPQETQYF. V usage is TRBV7-9 and J usage is TRBJ2-5; 12 nucleotides agree with TRBD2. This CDR3 region has 16 residues. CDR1 is SEHNR, CDR2 FQNEAQ, per germline (reference sequence). The V segment lost 4 bases and the J segment 2 bases; nucleotides outside the gene matches: 5.

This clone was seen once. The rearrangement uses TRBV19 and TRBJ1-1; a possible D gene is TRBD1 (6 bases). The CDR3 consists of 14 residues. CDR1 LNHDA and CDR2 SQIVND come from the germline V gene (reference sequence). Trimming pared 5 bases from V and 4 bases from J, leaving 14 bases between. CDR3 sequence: CASSDRLSATEAFF. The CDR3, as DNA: TGTGCCAGTAGTGACAGGCTATCGGCCACTGAAGCTTTCTTT.

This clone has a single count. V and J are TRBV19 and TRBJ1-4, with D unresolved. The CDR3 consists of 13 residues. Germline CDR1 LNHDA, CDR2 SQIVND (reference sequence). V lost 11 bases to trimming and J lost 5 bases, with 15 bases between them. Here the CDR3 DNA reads TGTGCCTCGAACGACGGACTAAATGAAAAACTGTTTTTT. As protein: CASNDGLNEKLFF.

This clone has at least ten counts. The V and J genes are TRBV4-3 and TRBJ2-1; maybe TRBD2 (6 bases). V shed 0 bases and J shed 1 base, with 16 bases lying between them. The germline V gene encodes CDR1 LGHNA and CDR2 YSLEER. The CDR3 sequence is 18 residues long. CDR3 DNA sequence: TGCGCCAGCAGCCAAGAAACGATGGGGGGTGGATCCTACAATGAGCAGTTCTTC. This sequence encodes CASSQETMGGGSYNEQFF.

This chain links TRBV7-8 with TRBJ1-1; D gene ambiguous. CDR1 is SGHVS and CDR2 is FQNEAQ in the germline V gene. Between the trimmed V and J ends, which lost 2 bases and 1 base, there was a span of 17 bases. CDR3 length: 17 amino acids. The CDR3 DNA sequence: TGTGCCAGCAGCTTAAGTTTTTGGTCCGAGGGGAACACTGAAGCTTTCTTT. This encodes CASSLSFWSEGNTEAFF.

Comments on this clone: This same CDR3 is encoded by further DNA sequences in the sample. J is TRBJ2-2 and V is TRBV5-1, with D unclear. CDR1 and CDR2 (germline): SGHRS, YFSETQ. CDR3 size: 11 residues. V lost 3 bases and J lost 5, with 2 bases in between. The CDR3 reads CASSSTGELFF. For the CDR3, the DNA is TGCGCCAGCAGCTCGACCGGGGAGCTGTTTTTT.

This chain's CDR3 is CASSSVDQPQHF. The DNA for the CDR3 is TGTGCCAGCAGTTCGGTTGATCAGCCCCAGCATTTT. The chain recombines TRBV6-5 with TRBJ1-5; D gene ambiguous. This CDR3 has 12 residues. The germline V and J ends were trimmed by 4 bases and 5 bases, with 6 bases remaining between them. The germline CDR1 and CDR2 sequences are MNHEY and SVGAGI.

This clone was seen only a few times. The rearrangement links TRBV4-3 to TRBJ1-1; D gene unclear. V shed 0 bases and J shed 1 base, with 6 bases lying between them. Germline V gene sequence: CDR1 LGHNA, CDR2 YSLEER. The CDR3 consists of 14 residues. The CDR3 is CASSQEAGNTEAFF. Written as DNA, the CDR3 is TGCGCCAGCAGCCAAGAGGCGGGGAACACTGAAGCTTTCTTT.

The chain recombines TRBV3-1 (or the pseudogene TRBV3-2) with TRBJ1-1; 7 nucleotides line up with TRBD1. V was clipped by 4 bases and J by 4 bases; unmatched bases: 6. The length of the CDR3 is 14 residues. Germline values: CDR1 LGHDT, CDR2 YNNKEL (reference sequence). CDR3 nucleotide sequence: TGTGCCAGCAGCCGTACACAGGGGACCACTGAAGCTTTCTTT. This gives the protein CASSRTQGTTEAFF.

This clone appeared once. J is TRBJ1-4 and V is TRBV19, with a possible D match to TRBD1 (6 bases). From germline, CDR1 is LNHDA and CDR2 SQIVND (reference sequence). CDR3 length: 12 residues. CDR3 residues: CVKQGLNEKLFF. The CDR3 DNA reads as TGTGTCAAACAGGGCCTTAATGAAAAACTGTTTTTT.

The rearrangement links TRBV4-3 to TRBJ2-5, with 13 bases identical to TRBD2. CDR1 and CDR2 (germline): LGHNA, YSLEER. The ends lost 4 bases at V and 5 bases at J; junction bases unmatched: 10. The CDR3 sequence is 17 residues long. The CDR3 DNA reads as TGCGCCAGCAGCCCCGGGCCCGGGACTAGCGGGGCGGAGACCCAGTACTTC. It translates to CASSPGPGTSGAETQYF.

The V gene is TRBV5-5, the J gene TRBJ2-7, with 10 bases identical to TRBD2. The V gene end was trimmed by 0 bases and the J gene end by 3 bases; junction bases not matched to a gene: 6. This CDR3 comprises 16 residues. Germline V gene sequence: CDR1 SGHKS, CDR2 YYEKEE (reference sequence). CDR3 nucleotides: TGTGCCAGCAGCTTGGATACTAGCGGGGAACGCTACGAGCAGTACTTC. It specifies CASSLDTSGERYEQYF.

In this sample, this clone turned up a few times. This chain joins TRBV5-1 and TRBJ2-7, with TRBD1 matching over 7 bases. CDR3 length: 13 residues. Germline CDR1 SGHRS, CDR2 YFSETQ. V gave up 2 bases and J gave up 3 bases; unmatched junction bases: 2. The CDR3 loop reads CASSFQGDYEQYF. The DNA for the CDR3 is TGCGCCAGCAGCTTCCAGGGGGACTACGAGCAGTACTTC.

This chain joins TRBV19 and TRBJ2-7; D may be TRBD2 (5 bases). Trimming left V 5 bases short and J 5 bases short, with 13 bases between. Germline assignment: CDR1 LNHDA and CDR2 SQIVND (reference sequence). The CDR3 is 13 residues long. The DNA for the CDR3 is TGTGCCAGTAGTGCCCGGGGAGTCCACGAGCAGTACTTC. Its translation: CASSARGVHEQYF.

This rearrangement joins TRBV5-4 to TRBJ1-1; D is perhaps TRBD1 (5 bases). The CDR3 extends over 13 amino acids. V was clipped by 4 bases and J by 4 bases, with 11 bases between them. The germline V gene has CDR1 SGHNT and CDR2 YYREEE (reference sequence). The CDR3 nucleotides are TGTGCCAGCAGCAGGGGAACCGGCACTGAAGCTTTCTTT. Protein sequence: CASSRGTGTEAFF.